Shown below are 28 T cell receptor beta chains from a single sample sequenced in a study of cytomegalovirus exposure and HLA in healthy donors. The primer mix had 60 Vbeta and 13 Jbeta primers. Sequencing used immunoSEQ multiplex PCR; TCRdb keeps in-frame clones, though not all of them. The profile shows approximately 150,000 clones, roughly 80% of them singletons. Specimen: PBMCs. Source of these receptors: a woman aged 25 to 39 in good health and CMV-seronegative.

This sequence joins TRBV6-1 and TRBJ1-6; D might be TRBD1 (6 bases). The V and J ends lost 3 bases and 4 bases respectively, with 16 bases between them. This CDR3 contains 17 residues. Germline lookup yields CDR1 MNHNS and CDR2 SASEGT. The chain's CDR3 is CASSDLSGTFYNSPLHF. The CDR3 nucleotides are TGTGCCAGCAGTGATCTATCCGGGACATTTTATAATTCACCCCTCCACTTT.

The genes are TRBV2 and TRBJ2-4, with TRBD2 matching over 8 bases. This CDR3 is 14 amino acids long. CDR1 is SNHLY, CDR2 FYNNEI, per germline. The trim removed 6 bases at V and 1 base at J, leaving 2 bases unmatched. CDR3 region: CASSGRAAKNIQYF. DNA of the CDR3: TGTGCCAGCAGCGGGAGGGCGGCCAAAAACATTCAGTACTTC.

The J gene is TRBJ2-7, the V gene TRBV7-3; 10 bases map to TRBD2. Germline CDR1 and CDR2: SGHTA and FQGTGA. CDR3 length: 15 amino acids. Trimming cost V 3 bases and J 5 bases; bases outside gene matches: 7. The CDR3 DNA reads as TGTGCCAGCAGCTTGGGGACTAGCGACTGGAACGAGCAGTACTTC. Translated: CASSLGTSDWNEQYF. Full variable domain (outside the CDR3, taken from reference TRBV7-3 and TRBJ2-7): GAGVSQTPSNKVTEKGKYVELRCDPISGHTALYWYRQSLGQGPEFLIYFQGTGAADDSGLPNDRFFAVRPEGSVSTLKIQRTERGDSAVYLCASSLGTSDWNEQYFGPGTRLTVT.

V usage is TRBV28 and J usage is TRBJ1-2, with 9 bases that match TRBD1. Germline CDR1 reads MDHEN; CDR2 reads SYDVKM. The CDR3 runs 13 residues. After removal of 3 bases from V and 6 bases from J, the junction contained 2 bases not matched to a gene. CDR3 bases: TGTGCCAGCAGTTTGGGGGACAGGGATGGCTACACCTTC. Protein sequence: CASSLGDRDGYTF.

A word on this clone: One junction end disagrees with the germline gene, perhaps due to a read error. V usage is TRBV10-3 and J usage is TRBJ2-7; TRBD2 matches at 9 bases. Germline V lookup: CDR1 ENHRY, CDR2 SYGVKD. The CDR3 is 14 residues long. The CDR3 DNA reads TGTGCCATCAGTGAGGGACTAGCGCAATACGCGCAGTACTTC. This encodes CAISEGLAQYAQYF.

The V call is TRBV20-1, the J call TRBJ1-2; D possibly corresponds to TRBD1 (5 bases). From germline, CDR1 is DFQATT and CDR2 SNEGSKA (reference sequence). Trimming shortened V by 7 bases and J by 8 bases, and 11 bases separated the two germline ends. This CDR3 region has 10 residues. CDR3 sequence (DNA): TGCAGTGGACAGAGAAACGGCTACACCTTC. Protein sequence: CSGQRNGYTF.

This rearrangement joins TRBV11-2 to TRBJ2-5; D possibly corresponds to TRBD1 (6 bases). The J call may be wrong; the DNA end is better matched by TRBJ2-7. Per the germline V gene, CDR1 is SGHAT and CDR2 is FQNNGV. The CDR3 sequence is 15 residues long. This chain's CDR3 is CASSHLIRGSNEQYF. Here the CDR3 DNA reads TGTGCCAGCAGCCACCTAATTAGGGGGAGCAACGAGCAGTACTTC.

In its sample, this clone was seen a few times. The chain links TRBV4-1 to TRBJ1-6; perhaps TRBD1 as D (5 bases). The CDR3 contains 14 residues. V was shortened by 0 bases and J by 11 bases, with 11 bases between the two germline ends. Germline V gene data show CDR1 as MGHRA and CDR2 as YSYEKL. In DNA form, the CDR3 reads TGCGCCAGCAGCCAAGAGGGCAGGGAAACACCCCTCCACTTT. Protein product: CASSQEGRETPLHF.

The chain uses TRBV19 and TRBJ1-5; no firm D call. The CDR3 sequence is 15 residues long. The V end was cut by 4 bases, the J end by 0 bases, with 10 bases between. Germline-derived CDR1 and CDR2 are LNHDA and SQIVND (reference sequence). This CDR3 reads CASSTFDSSNQPQHF. The CDR3, as DNA: TGTGCCAGTAGTACTTTCGACTCTAGCAATCAGCCCCAGCATTTT.

CDR3 residues: CASSLLAGGINEQFF. The CDR3 DNA follows: TGCGCCAGCAGCTTGCTAGCGGGAGGAATCAATGAGCAGTTCTTC. The chain carries TRBV5-1 and TRBJ2-1, with TRBD2 matching 11 bases. The ends lost 1 base at V and 6 bases at J; junction bases unmatched: 3. The CDR3 has 15 residues. The germline CDR1 and CDR2 sequences are SGHRS and YFSETQ.

The gene calls are TRBV5-1 and TRBJ1-2, with TRBD1 matching over 7 bases. The germline V gene has CDR1 SGHRS and CDR2 YFSETQ. There are 16 residues in the CDR3. J was trimmed by 4 bases and V by 0 bases; bases with no gene match: 9. The CDR3 here is CASSLGATGQSYGYTF. The CDR3 nucleotides are TGCGCCAGCAGCTTGGGGGCGACAGGGCAAAGCTATGGCTACACCTTC.

V and J are TRBV7-8 and TRBJ2-5, with D tentatively TRBD2 (6 bases). The germline V and J ends were trimmed by 1 base and 0 bases, with 9 bases remaining between them. CDR1 SGHVS and CDR2 FQNEAQ come from the germline V gene. This CDR3 is built from 15 residues. CDR3 region: CASSLDPSDQETQYF. The CDR3 DNA is TGTGCCAGCAGCTTAGATCCTAGCGACCAAGAGACCCAGTACTTC.

The rearrangement uses TRBV5-5 and TRBJ2-3; 12 bases match TRBD2. V lost 2 bases to trimming and J lost 6 bases; unmatched junction nucleotides: 7. The CDR3 has 16 amino acids. Per germline, CDR1 SGHKS and CDR2 YYEKEE (reference sequence). CDR3 nucleotide sequence: TGTGCCAGCAGCTTACTTACTAGCGGGGGGCTGGATACGCAGTATTTT. This translates into CASSLLTSGGLDTQYF.

CDR3 bases: TGTGCCAGCAGCTTAGGGACAGGCACTGAAGCTTTCTTT. It specifies CASSLGTGTEAFF. The chain combines TRBV7-9 with TRBJ1-1; the match to TRBD1 covers 7 bases. The CDR3 spans 13 residues. Germline CDR1 reads SEHNR; CDR2 reads FQNEAQ (reference sequence). V lost 1 base, J lost 4 bases, and 0 bases stayed unmatched. Complete variable domain (other parts from reference TRBV7-9 and TRBJ1-1): DTGVSQNPRHKITKRGQNVTFRCDPISEHNRLYWYRQTLGQGPEFLTYFQNEAQLEKSRLLSDRFSAERPKGSFSTLEIQRTEQGDSAMYLCASSLGTGTEAFFGQGTRLTVV.

The J gene is TRBJ1-5, the V gene TRBV7-2, with TRBD1 matching 7 bases. Germline trimming cut 1 base from V and 6 bases from J; bases unmatched to any gene: 6. Germline CDR1 reads SGHTA; CDR2 reads FQGNSA. The CDR3 spans 15 residues. The CDR3: CASSLGTGDAQPQHF. The DNA for the CDR3 is TGTGCCAGCAGCTTAGGTACAGGGGATGCTCAGCCCCAGCATTTT.

This chain links TRBV6-5 with TRBJ2-3; tentatively, D is TRBD2 (5 bases). V lost 9 bases, J lost 6 bases, and 19 bases lay in between. The CDR3 runs to 14 residues. The germline CDR1 and CDR2 sequences are MNHEY and SVGAGI. In DNA form, the CDR3 reads TGTGCCAGTTCAGGTGGAGGATTCGCGGATACGCAGTATTTT. This codes for CASSGGGFADTQYF.

This clone was seen only a few times. The V gene is TRBV7-2, the J gene TRBJ2-2; 9 nucleotides line up with TRBD2. The CDR3 consists of 16 residues. Germline values: CDR1 SGHTA, CDR2 FQGNSA. The J segment lost 5 bases and the V segment lost 1 base, leaving 5 bases of the junction unmatched. The CDR3 spells CASSLVATSGTGELFF. CDR3 DNA sequence: TGTGCCAGCAGCTTAGTCGCCACTAGCGGGACCGGGGAGCTGTTTTTT.

V usage is TRBV7-2 and J usage is TRBJ1-1; D uncertain. The CDR3 is made up of 13 amino acids. V was cut by 1 base and J by 5 bases, with 8 bases left in between. Germline CDR1 SGHTA, CDR2 FQGNSA. CDR3 sequence: CASSLGSQTEAFF. CDR3 DNA: TGTGCCAGCAGCTTAGGATCCCAGACTGAAGCTTTCTTT.

The gene calls are TRBV6-1 and TRBJ1-5; D is perhaps TRBD1 (6 bases). Germline lookup yields CDR1 MNHNS and CDR2 SASEGT. Deletions cut 6 bases from V and 7 bases from J, with 19 bases between. The CDR3 has 15 amino acids. Here the CDR3 reads CASSRTAPEGQPQHF. The DNA for the CDR3 is TGTGCCAGCAGCAGGACAGCCCCCGAAGGGCAGCCCCAGCATTTT.

This clone was detected only once. The same CDR3 arises from other DNA sequences in this sample as well. The chain couples TRBV5-1 to TRBJ2-5, with TRBD1 as a possible D gene (5 bases). The germline CDR1 and CDR2 sequences are SGHRS and YFSETQ. With 4 bases removed from V and 5 bases from J, the gap between germline ends came to 12 bases. The CDR3 sequence is 13 residues long. This chain's CDR3 is CASSQGSFETQYF. The CDR3 coding sequence is TGCGCCAGCAGCCAGGGTTCTTTCGAGACCCAGTACTTC.

V and J are TRBV7-9 and TRBJ1-1, with 7 bases identical to TRBD1. This CDR3 is built from 14 residues. CDR1 SEHNR and CDR2 FQNEAQ come from the germline V gene (reference sequence). V shed 6 bases, J shed 5 bases, and the junction held 9 bases outside the gene matches. The CDR3 DNA sequence: TGTGCCAGCAGACCCGACAGGGCTCGGACTGAAGCTTTCTTT. Amino acids: CASRPDRARTEAFF.

The chain recombines TRBV19 with TRBJ2-7; 8 nucleotides match TRBD1. The germline V gene encodes CDR1 LNHDA and CDR2 SQIVND (reference sequence). Trimming at V came to 2 bases and at J to 2 bases, leaving 5 bases not matched to a gene. This CDR3 has 15 amino acids. The CDR3 loop reads CASSISRGPTYEQYF. The CDR3 nucleotides read TGTGCCAGTAGTATAAGCAGGGGGCCCACCTACGAGCAGTACTTC.

The chain joins TRBV7-9 to TRBJ1-1, with unresolved D. The germline V and J ends were trimmed by 4 bases and 1 base, with 13 bases remaining between them. This CDR3 region has 15 residues. Germline V gene data show CDR1 as SEHNR and CDR2 as FQNEAQ (reference sequence). DNA of the CDR3: TGTGCCAGCAGCTCTACAAGAACGGGGAACACTGAAGCTTTCTTT. Protein sequence: CASSSTRTGNTEAFF. Supplemented by reference TRBV7-9 and TRBJ1-1, the full variable domain reads DTGVSQNPRHKITKRGQNVTFRCDPISEHNRLYWYRQTLGQGPEFLTYFQNEAQLEKSRLLSDRFSAERPKGSFSTLEIQRTEQGDSAMYLCASSSTRTGNTEAFFGQGTRLTVV.

The V gene is TRBV27, the J gene TRBJ1-5, with TRBD1 identical over 8 bases. This CDR3 is built from 15 residues. V trimming: 5 bases; J trimming: 6 bases; junction bases outside the gene matches: 9. Germline loops: CDR1 MNHEY, CDR2 SMNVEV (reference sequence). The CDR3 is CASSTGTGGIQPQHF. In nucleotides, the CDR3 is TGTGCCAGCAGTACCGGGACAGGAGGGATTCAGCCCCAGCATTTT.

The J gene is TRBJ1-1, the V gene TRBV5-4; D remains ambiguous. The V gene's germline CDR1 is SGHNT and CDR2 YYREEE (reference sequence). The CDR3 consists of 13 residues. The V and J ends lost 1 base and 1 base respectively, with 5 bases between them. In nucleotides, the CDR3 is TGTGCCAGCAGCTTGTTGAGGAACACTGAAGCTTTCTTT. Residues: CASSLLRNTEAFF. The whole variable domain, remainder taken from reference TRBV5-4 and TRBJ1-1, is ETGVTQSPTHLIKTRGQQVTLRCSSQSGHNTVSWYQQALGQGPQFIFQYYREEENGRGNFPPRFSGLQFPNYSSELNVNALELDDSALYLCASSLLRNTEAFFGQGTRLTVV.

The rearrangement joins TRBV30 to TRBJ1-2; D is uncertain. Deletions cut 1 base from V and 2 bases from J, with 14 bases between. CDR1 is GTSNPN, CDR2 SVGIG, per germline (reference sequence). The CDR3 covers 15 residues. DNA of the CDR3: TGTGCCTGGAGTGCGGATCGGTCGGGGAACTATGGCTACACCTTC. Translated, it gives CAWSADRSGNYGYTF. Together with reference TRBV30 and TRBJ1-2, the CDR3 gives the full variable domain: SQTIHQWPATLVQPVGSPLSLECTVEGTSNPNLYWYRQAAGRGLQLLFYSVGIGQISSEVPQNLSASRPQDRQFILSSKKLLLSDSGFYLCAWSADRSGNYGYTFGSGTRLTVV.

This clone was seen a handful of times. This sequence joins TRBV4-1 and TRBJ1-1; D is uncertain. The CDR3 length is 15 residues. The V end lost 4 bases, the J end lost 0 bases, and 12 bases lay between the germline ends. The germline gives CDR1 MGHRA, CDR2 YSYEKL. CDR3: CASSRGLLMNTEAFF. CDR3 DNA: TGCGCCAGCAGCCGAGGGTTGTTAATGAACACTGAAGCTTTCTTT.

This chain links TRBV11-2 with TRBJ2-7; D not certain. From germline, CDR1 is SGHAT and CDR2 FQNNGV. This CDR3 spans 11 amino acids. V was clipped by 4 bases and J by 3 bases, with 4 bases between them. CDR3 sequence: CASSSVYEQYF. Written as DNA, the CDR3 is TGTGCCAGCAGCTCGGTCTACGAGCAGTACTTC.